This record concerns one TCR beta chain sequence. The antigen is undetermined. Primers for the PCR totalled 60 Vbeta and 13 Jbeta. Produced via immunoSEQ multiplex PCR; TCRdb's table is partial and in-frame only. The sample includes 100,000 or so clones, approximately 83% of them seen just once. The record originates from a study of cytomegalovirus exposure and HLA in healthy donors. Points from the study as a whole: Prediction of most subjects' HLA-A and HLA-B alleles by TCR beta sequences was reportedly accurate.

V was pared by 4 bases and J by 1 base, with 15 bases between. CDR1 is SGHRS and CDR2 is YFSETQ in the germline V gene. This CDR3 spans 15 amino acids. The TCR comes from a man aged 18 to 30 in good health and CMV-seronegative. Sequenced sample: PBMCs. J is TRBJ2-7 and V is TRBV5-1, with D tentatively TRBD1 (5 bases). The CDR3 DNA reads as TGCGCCAGCAGCCCGGACAATCGACCATCCTACGAGCAGTACTTC. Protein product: CASSPDNRPSYEQYF.